The 17 T cell receptor beta chains listed next were all sequenced from one sample in a study of cytomegalovirus exposure and HLA in healthy donors. Researchers ran the PCR with 60 Vbeta and 13 Jbeta primers. Clones were read by immunoSEQ multiplex PCR, and TCRdb kept only the in-frame ones, dropping some. The repertoire has approximately 200,000 clones, 65% to 80% of them found once; the top ten carry 0.22%. The specimen sequenced was PBMCs. These receptors all come from a girl aged 2 to 9 in good health and CMV-seronegative.

The chain employs TRBV19 and TRBJ1-5; the D is unclear. Trimming removed 6 bases from V and 2 bases from J, with 14 bases in between. Germline values: CDR1 LNHDA, CDR2 SQIVND (reference sequence). The CDR3 consists of 15 residues. CDR3 sequence reads: CASSWSRSGNQPQHF. The CDR3 DNA reads TGTGCCAGTAGCTGGAGCCGGAGTGGCAATCAGCCCCAGCATTTT.

This clone occurred once. The gene calls are TRBV27 and TRBJ2-2; D possibly corresponds to TRBD2 (5 bases). V was shortened by 1 base and J by 6 bases, with 12 bases between the two germline ends. Germline V gives CDR1 MNHEY, CDR2 SMNVEV (reference sequence). The length of the CDR3 is 15 residues. In DNA form, the CDR3 reads TGTGCCAGCAGTTTATACGGGGTTCTTTCCGGGGAGCTGTTTTTT. Its translation is CASSLYGVLSGELFF.

This chain uses TRBV7-6 with TRBJ2-7, with 7 nucleotides matching TRBD2. Germline assignment: CDR1 SGHVS and CDR2 FNYEAQ. The CDR3 runs 16 residues. V dropped 2 bases and J dropped 2; count of bases not matched to a gene: 9. The CDR3 spells CASSLQGKGGPYEQYF. CDR3 bases: TGTGCCAGCAGCTTACAGGGTAAGGGAGGGCCCTACGAGCAGTACTTC.

This clone is a singleton in its sample. The chain couples TRBV5-4 to TRBJ2-3, with a possible D match to TRBD1 (6 bases). Trimming pared 0 bases from V and 6 bases from J, leaving 8 bases between. The CDR3 is 13 amino acids. Germline-derived CDR1 and CDR2 are SGHNT and YYREEE (reference sequence). The CDR3, as DNA: TGTGCCAGCAGCTTGGCAGGGGCGGATACGCAGTATTTT. It codes for CASSLAGADTQYF. Full variable domain (missing parts from reference TRBV5-4 and TRBJ2-3): ETGVTQSPTHLIKTRGQQVTLRCSSQSGHNTVSWYQQALGQGPQFIFQYYREEENGRGNFPPRFSGLQFPNYSSELNVNALELDDSALYLCASSLAGADTQYFGPGTRLTVL.

This chain connects TRBV5-1 to TRBJ1-2; 7 bases line up with TRBD1. Germline values: CDR1 SGHRS, CDR2 YFSETQ. The J segment lost 3 bases and the V segment lost 4 bases, leaving 9 bases of the junction unmatched. The CDR3 is made up of 15 amino acids. CDR3 DNA: TGCGCCAGCAGCGTCAGGGGGTTTTTCGACTATGGCTACACCTTC. Translation: CASSVRGFFDYGYTF.

On this clone itself: The junction differs from germline at one of its ends, possibly a read error. V usage is TRBV30 and J usage is TRBJ2-3; D is possibly TRBD2 (6 bases). From germline, CDR1 is GTSNPN and CDR2 SVGIG (reference sequence). The CDR3 spans 13 residues. Written as DNA, the CDR3 is TGTGCCTGGAGTACCCAATTCCCGGGACTCCCTCATTTT. Its protein is CAWSTQFPGLPHF. Combining the CDR3 with reference TRBV30 and TRBJ2-3 gives the whole variable domain SQTIHQWPATLVQPVGSPLSLECTVEGTSNPNLYWYRQAAGRGLQLLFYSVGIGQISSEVPQNLSASRPQDRQFILSSKKLLLSDSGFYLCAWSTQFPGLPHFGPGTRLTVL.

This clone has more than one count but fewer than ten. V is TRBV2 and J is TRBJ2-2, with 10 bases that match TRBD2. From germline, CDR1 is SNHLY and CDR2 FYNNEI. V was pared by 7 bases and J by 3 bases, with 5 bases of the junction left unmatched. This CDR3 region has 15 residues. Written as DNA, the CDR3 is TGTGCCAGCAACAAACTAGCGGGACACACCGGGGAGCTGTTTTTT. Its translation is CASNKLAGHTGELFF.

The chain couples TRBV19 to TRBJ2-7; TRBD1 is a possible D gene (7 bases). Germline CDR1 is LNHDA and CDR2 is SQIVND (reference sequence). Trimming removed 3 bases from V and 5 bases from J, with 17 bases in between. The CDR3 has 15 amino acids. This CDR3 is CASSIGGGGLHEQYF. CDR3 DNA sequence: TGTGCCAGTAGTATCGGAGGAGGGGGCTTGCACGAGCAGTACTTC. The full variable domain, with the rest looked up from reference TRBV19 and TRBJ2-7, is DGGITQSPKYLFRKEGQNVTLSCEQNLNHDAMYWYRQDPGQGLRLIYYSQIVNDFQKGDIAEGYSVSREKKESFPLTVTSAQKNPTAFYLCASSIGGGGLHEQYFGPGTRLTVT.

J is TRBJ2-5 and V is TRBV6-5, with a tentative D call TRBD2 (7 bases). The CDR3 covers 14 residues. The V end was cut by 4 bases, the J end by 3 bases, with 12 bases between. Germline V gene sequence: CDR1 MNHEY, CDR2 SVGAGI. CDR3 region: CASSSLGGEETQYF. CDR3 DNA sequence: TGTGCCAGCAGTTCTTTAGGGGGGGAAGAGACCCAGTACTTC.

The chain links TRBV4-1 to TRBJ2-5, with 8 bases aligning to TRBD2. CDR1 is MGHRA, CDR2 YSYEKL, per germline. The CDR3 consists of 14 residues. V lost 4 bases and J lost 5; bases outside the gene matches: 6. CDR3 nucleotide sequence: TGCGCCAGCAGCCCCCATAGCGGGGATGAGACCCAGTACTTC. Residues: CASSPHSGDETQYF.

The V call is TRBV7-6, the J call TRBJ2-1, with 10 bases matching TRBD2. The V gene's germline CDR1 is SGHVS and CDR2 FNYEAQ. V shed 0 bases, J shed 8 bases, and the junction held 10 bases outside the gene matches. The CDR3 covers 17 residues. The CDR3 sequence: CASSLASEGLAFDEQFF. CDR3 nucleotide sequence: TGTGCCAGCAGCTTAGCCTCTGAGGGACTAGCGTTCGATGAGCAGTTCTTC.

The chain uses TRBV7-9 and TRBJ2-1; possible D gene TRBD2, 6 bases. The V end lost 2 bases, the J end lost 6 bases, and 11 bases lay between the germline ends. CDR1 and CDR2 from the germline V gene are SEHNR and FQNEAQ (reference sequence). This CDR3 is built from 14 residues. CDR3 sequence: CASSLPGTLNEQFF. In DNA, the CDR3 is TGTGCCAGCAGCTTACCCGGGACTCTCAATGAGCAGTTCTTC.

The gene calls are TRBV19 and TRBJ1-6; TRBD1 might be the D (6 bases). CDR3 size: 19 residues. V dropped 9 bases and J dropped 8 bases, with 32 bases sitting between them. Looked up from germline, CDR1 is LNHDA and CDR2 is SQIVND (reference sequence). CDR3 sequence (DNA): TGTGCCAGGAGAATCGGACCCGAGGACAGTGGTCTTTTTTATTCACCCCTCCACTTT. Its protein is CARRIGPEDSGLFYSPLHF. The variable domain in full, completed from reference TRBV19 and TRBJ1-6, reads DGGITQSPKYLFRKEGQNVTLSCEQNLNHDAMYWYRQDPGQGLRLIYYSQIVNDFQKGDIAEGYSVSREKKESFPLTVTSAQKNPTAFYLCARRIGPEDSGLFYSPLHFGNGTRLTVT.

This CDR3 is CASRDRETQYF. CDR3 sequence (DNA): TGTGCCAGCAGGGACAGGGAGACCCAGTACTTC. This chain uses TRBV6-6 with TRBJ2-5, with 7 bases matching TRBD1. Per the germline V gene, CDR1 is MNHNY and CDR2 is SVGAGI (reference sequence). The length of the CDR3 is 11 residues. Unmatched junction bases numbered 0, after V lost 6 bases and J lost 5 bases.

CDR3 in DNA: TGTGCCAGCAGCTTAGGAGGTCTTACTGCCGAGCAGTACTTC. This encodes CASSLGGLTAEQYF. This sequence joins TRBV7-9 and TRBJ2-7; D unresolved. Between the trimmed V and J ends, which lost 1 base and 6 bases, there was a span of 13 bases. The CDR3 extends over 14 amino acids. CDR1 and CDR2 from the germline V gene are SEHNR and FQNEAQ (reference sequence).

This clone was seen just once. V and J are TRBV14 and TRBJ2-7; no clear D. V dropped 4 bases and J dropped 0 bases, with 16 bases sitting between them. The germline gives CDR1 SGHDN, CDR2 FVKESK. The CDR3 loop spans 16 amino acids. CDR3 in DNA: TGTGCCAGCAGCCCGGTTGCACAGTTGAGCTCCTACGAGCAGTACTTC. Translated: CASSPVAQLSSYEQYF.

This chain uses TRBV4-1 with TRBJ2-7; 13 nucleotides line up with TRBD2. The CDR3 has 21 residues. V lost 0 bases and J lost 0; bases outside the gene matches: 14. Per germline, CDR1 MGHRA and CDR2 YSYEKL. The CDR3 DNA reads as TGCGCCAGCAGCCAAGACAGTTATCGGACTAGCGGGGGATACAGCTCCTACGAGCAGTACTTC. It yields the protein CASSQDSYRTSGGYSSYEQYF.